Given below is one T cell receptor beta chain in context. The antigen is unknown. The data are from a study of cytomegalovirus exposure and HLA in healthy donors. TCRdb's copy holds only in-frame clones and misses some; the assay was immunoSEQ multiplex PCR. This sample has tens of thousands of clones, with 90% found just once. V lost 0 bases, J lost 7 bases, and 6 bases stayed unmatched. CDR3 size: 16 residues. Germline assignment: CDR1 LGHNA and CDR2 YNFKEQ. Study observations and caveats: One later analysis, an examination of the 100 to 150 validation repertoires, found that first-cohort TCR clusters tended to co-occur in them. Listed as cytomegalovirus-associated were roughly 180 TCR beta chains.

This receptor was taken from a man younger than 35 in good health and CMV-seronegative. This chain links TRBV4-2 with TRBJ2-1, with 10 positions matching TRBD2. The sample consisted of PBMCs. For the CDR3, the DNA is TGTGCCAGCAGCCAAGATTATAGCGGGAGGTTGAATGAGCAGTTCTTC. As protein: CASSQDYSGRLNEQFF.